This T cell receptor beta chain appears in the sequencing data of a study of OX40 agonist ivuxolimab in advanced cancers. About the research overall: Clinicians treated patients with ivuxolimab, an agonistic anti-OX40 (CD134) antibody.

Only in-frame clones appear in the TCRdb table, and some are missing; sequencing was by immunoSEQ multiplex PCR. This repertoire shows fewer than 70,000 clones, 70% to 90% found once; its top ten account for 2.5% to 4%. Blood got drawn at baseline, again on cycle 4 day 1, and then on cycle 7 day 1. Germline loops: CDR1 SGDLS, CDR2 YYNGEE. V was clipped by 0 bases and J by 0 bases; unmatched bases: 5. The length of the CDR3 is 17 residues. There are a few counts of this clone. The TCR originated in an adult with an advanced solid tumor such as melanoma, head and neck, liver or kidney cancer. This chain joins TRBV9 and TRBJ2-5; 10 bases agree with TRBD2. The material was CD4+ or CD8+ T cells sorted from blood, obtained in a trial of the OX40 agonist ivuxolimab. The CDR3 coding sequence is TGTGCCAGCAGCGTAGGGTGGACTAGCGGATACCAAGAGACCCAGTACTTC. It translates to CASSVGWTSGYQETQYF.